This passage covers 23 T cell receptor beta chains from one sample sequenced in a study of shared clonotypes between healthy human individuals. The assay was immunoSEQ multiplex PCR, and TCRdb's table has in-frame clones only and misses some. The table lists hundreds of thousands of clones, roughly 96% of them singletons. CD45RO negativity and positive selection for CCR7 defined naive CD8 cells, a population that excluded terminally differentiated effector memory CD45RA+ cells. Sequencing was performed on naive CD8+ T cells sorted from blood. The source of these receptors is a woman in her twenties or thirties in good health.

The CDR3 region has the DNA TGTGCCAGCAGCTTGGCCCTGCCAGGGGTCAATGAGCAGTTCTTC. Translating gives CASSLALPGVNEQFF. The chain uses TRBV5-6 and TRBJ2-1; TRBD1 might be the D (6 bases). The CDR3 has 15 residues. The germline V gene has CDR1 SGHDT and CDR2 YYEEEE. Trimming removed 0 bases from V and 6 bases from J, with 13 bases in between.

CDR3 amino acids: CASSRGTTLGREQYF. The CDR3 DNA reads TGTGCCAGCAGCCGAGGGACTACGCTGGGTCGCGAGCAGTACTTC. This chain connects TRBV9 to TRBJ2-7; 7 bases fit TRBD2. CDR1 is SGDLS, CDR2 YYNGEE, per germline. J gave up 6 bases and V 4 bases, and 13 bases lay outside the gene matches. This CDR3 has 15 residues.

The J gene is TRBJ2-7, the V gene TRBV7-9; D remains ambiguous. The CDR3 runs to 15 residues. Deletions cut 3 bases from V and 0 bases from J, with 12 bases between. Germline lookup yields CDR1 SEHNR and CDR2 FQNEAQ (reference sequence). The CDR3 DNA follows: TGTGCCAGCAGCTTGGTAGGCGGCAGCTCCTACGAGCAGTACTTC. Its translation: CASSLVGGSSYEQYF.

V usage is TRBV7-9 and J usage is TRBJ2-7; D gene uncertain. Germline V gene sequence: CDR1 SEHNR, CDR2 FQNEAQ (reference sequence). The CDR3 is made up of 11 amino acids. Trimming stripped 5 bases from V and 4 bases from J, with 6 bases between. The CDR3 protein is CASSDGYEQYF. The CDR3 DNA reads as TGTGCCAGCAGCGACGGGTACGAGCAGTACTTC.

The chain carries TRBV5-1 and TRBJ2-7, with D unclear. V was cut by 1 base and J by 3 bases, with 5 bases left in between. The CDR3 loop spans 12 amino acids. CDR1 is SGHRS and CDR2 is YFSETQ in the germline V gene. The CDR3 DNA sequence: TGCGCCAGCAGCTTGTCTCACTACGAGCAGTACTTC. Translating it yields CASSLSHYEQYF.

The rearrangement uses TRBV5-8 and TRBJ2-6, with unresolved D. Germline values: CDR1 SGHTS, CDR2 YDEGEE. The CDR3 length is 14 residues. The V and J ends lost 1 base and 4 bases respectively, with 6 bases between them. The CDR3 sequence: CASSLTVGANVLTF. The CDR3 DNA reads as TGTGCCAGCAGCTTGACAGTAGGGGCCAACGTCCTGACTTTC.

V is TRBV7-9 and J is TRBJ2-1; 9 bases are shared with TRBD2. This CDR3 is 15 amino acids long. The V gene end was trimmed by 4 bases and the J gene end by 5 bases; junction bases not matched to a gene: 6. Germline loops: CDR1 SEHNR, CDR2 FQNEAQ (reference sequence). This CDR3 is CASSSGLANNNEQFF. CDR3 sequence (DNA): TGTGCCAGCAGCTCCGGACTAGCGAACAACAATGAGCAGTTCTTC.

The V gene is TRBV7-9, the J gene TRBJ2-5, with D hard to call. There are 14 residues in the CDR3. The germline V and J ends were trimmed by 2 bases and 1 base, with 8 bases remaining between them. Germline V gene sequence: CDR1 SEHNR, CDR2 FQNEAQ (reference sequence). CDR3 region: CASSLLPLQETQYF. For the CDR3, the DNA is TGTGCCAGCAGCTTACTCCCCCTCCAAGAGACCCAGTACTTC.

The rearrangement joins TRBV4-1 to TRBJ2-7, with a tentative D call TRBD1 (6 bases). Germline CDR1 and CDR2: MGHRA and YSYEKL. The V end lost 10 bases, the J end lost 2 bases, and 18 bases lay between the germline ends. The CDR3 loop spans 14 amino acids. Written as DNA, the CDR3 is TGCGCCACCCGCAGGGGACCATCGGCCTACGAGCAGTACTTC. This gives the protein CATRRGPSAYEQYF.

DNA for the CDR3: TGTGCCAGCAGTGTCGCCCCGGCCGAGGGACTGACTAACTATGGCTACACCTTC. Its translation: CASSVAPAEGLTNYGYTF. V gene TRBV6-1 combines with J gene TRBJ1-2; maybe TRBD1 (5 bases). Trimming removed 4 bases at V and 0 bases at J, with 21 bases between. CDR3 size: 18 residues. The germline V gene encodes CDR1 MNHNS and CDR2 SASEGT.

This chain connects TRBV7-9 to TRBJ2-3; D is perhaps TRBD2 (6 bases). This CDR3 is built from 16 residues. Germline V gives CDR1 SEHNR, CDR2 FQNEAQ (reference sequence). V was pared by 6 bases and J by 4 bases, with 20 bases between. CDR3: CASSSAGQGGADTQYF. CDR3 sequence (DNA): TGTGCCAGCAGTTCTGCTGGGCAGGGCGGGGCAGATACGCAGTATTTT.

The chain carries TRBV6-9 and TRBJ2-2, with TRBD1 matching over 7 bases. Germline-derived CDR1 and CDR2 are MNHGY and SVAAGI. This CDR3 is built from 13 residues. V was clipped by 9 bases and J by 6 bases; unmatched bases: 7. CDR3 in DNA: TGTGCCAGTACAGGGGAGTACGCCGGGGAGCTGTTTTTT. Its protein product is CASTGEYAGELFF.

J is TRBJ2-3 and V is TRBV7-7, with no clear D. Germline CDR1 is SSHAT and CDR2 is FNYEAQ (reference sequence). The ends were cut back, 4 bases at V and 4 bases at J, with 12 bases in the middle. This CDR3 is 14 amino acids long. The CDR3 here is CASSSASKSDTQYF. CDR3 bases: TGTGCCAGCAGCTCAGCCTCTAAGTCAGATACGCAGTATTTT.

The chain is built from TRBV7-9 and TRBJ2-5; 7 bases are shared with TRBD2. Germline V gives CDR1 SEHNR, CDR2 FQNEAQ (reference sequence). This CDR3 has 14 amino acids. J lost 2 bases, V lost 5 bases, and 5 bases had no gene match. The CDR3 DNA follows: TGTGCCAGCAGCGGACTAGTGAAACAAGAGACCCAGTACTTC. Its protein product is CASSGLVKQETQYF.

In regard to this clone: Distinct nucleotide sequences in the sample also encode this CDR3. The chain carries TRBV29-1 and TRBJ2-1, with D possibly called TRBD1 or TRBD2 (5 bases each). Trimming removed 0 bases from V and 7 bases from J, with 7 bases in between. The CDR3 consists of 12 residues. Germline V lookup: CDR1 SQVTM, CDR2 ANQGSEA. The DNA for the CDR3 is TGCAGCGTTGAAGATTGGGGGAATGAGCAGTTCTTC. Translation: CSVEDWGNEQFF.

For this clone: The junction differs from germline at one of its ends, possibly a read error. The CDR3 DNA reads TGTGCCAGCACTGAAAACCTAGCGGATATCTACAATGAGCAGTTCTTC. Amino acids: CASTENLADIYNEQFF. The chain employs TRBV6-1 and TRBJ2-1; TRBD2 aligns across 7 bases. This CDR3 comprises 16 residues. From germline, CDR1 is MNHNS and CDR2 SASEGT.

The chain employs TRBV5-1 and TRBJ2-7, with D perhaps matching TRBD2 (5 bases). Germline CDR1 is SGHRS and CDR2 is YFSETQ. V lost 3 bases and J 4 bases, leaving 11 bases between the germline ends. The CDR3 totals 13 residues. The CDR3 here is CASSSKADYEQYF. CDR3 sequence (DNA): TGCGCCAGCAGCTCGAAAGCGGATTACGAGCAGTACTTC.

This sequence joins TRBV7-6 and TRBJ2-7, with TRBD2 identical over 13 bases. With 2 bases clipped from V and 3 bases from J, the junction kept 4 bases outside the gene matches. CDR1 is SGHVS and CDR2 is FNYEAQ in the germline V gene. This CDR3 has 16 residues. The DNA of the CDR3 is TGTGCCAGCAGCTTACCGGGACTAGCGGGAAACTACGAGCAGTACTTC. Translation gives CASSLPGLAGNYEQYF.

The V call is TRBV29-1, the J call TRBJ1-3; D gene ambiguous. The V end lost 7 bases, the J end lost 8 bases, and 12 bases lay between the germline ends. Germline CDR1 reads SQVTM; CDR2 reads ANQGSEA. The CDR3 runs to 11 residues. CDR3 protein: CSGRTSDTIYF. Here the CDR3 DNA reads TGCAGCGGGCGAACGTCCGACACCATATATTTT.

The J gene is TRBJ2-5, the V gene TRBV28, with D unresolved. The J call may not be correct, given that the DNA end is closer to TRBJ2-7. CDR3 length: 14 amino acids. Per the germline V gene, CDR1 is MDHEN and CDR2 is SYDVKM. The CDR3 nucleotides read TGTGCCAGCAGACCACCTATAAGCTCCTACGAGCAGTACTTC. Its translation: CASRPPISSYEQYF.

In this sample, this clone turned up once. It may be a read error: a sequence one base away is much more abundant. The same CDR3 is also encoded by other DNA sequences in this sample. The chain uses TRBV13 and TRBJ1-1; D is ambiguous. CDR1 and CDR2 from the germline V gene are PRHDT and FYEKMQ (reference sequence). The CDR3 sequence is 11 residues long. The V end was cut by 3 bases, the J end by 3 bases, with 2 bases between. CDR3 coding DNA: TGTGCCAGCAGCTTGGACACTGAAGCTTTCTTT. Its translation is CASSLDTEAFF.

The rearrangement joins TRBV19 to TRBJ2-1; D call uncertain. Germline V gene data show CDR1 as LNHDA and CDR2 as SQIVND (reference sequence). The CDR3 length is 16 residues. V lost 5 bases and J lost 0, with 14 bases in between. The CDR3, as DNA: TGTGCCAGTAGTGCTTTAACCTCCGACTCCTACAATGAGCAGTTCTTC. It translates to CASSALTSDSYNEQFF.

The V call is TRBV5-6, the J call TRBJ2-1, with 9 nucleotides matching TRBD1. Germline lookup yields CDR1 SGHDT and CDR2 YYEEEE. Trimming removed 4 bases from V and 3 bases from J; junction bases left unmatched: 5. This CDR3 is built from 15 residues. As DNA, the CDR3 is TGTGCCAGCAGCCGCGGGACAGGGCTCTACAATGAGCAGTTCTTC. It translates to CASSRGTGLYNEQFF.